This T cell receptor (beta chain) was identified during a study of monozygotic twins with inflammatory bowel disease. Regarding the study as a whole: Distinguishing T cell subtypes was not possible.

Germline loops: CDR1 DFQATT, CDR2 SNEGSKA (reference sequence). CDR3 length: 11 residues. Researchers collected 2 to 2.5 ml of blood per donor. Remarks on this clonotype: Its target is unknown.

Researchers used 3500 ng of total RNA for each TCR library. UMIs that had a 6-nucleotide sample barcode were put in using template switching. TCRdb reprocessed the 5' RACE reads and reports one entry per CDR3 protein, with no DNA. In all, the sample yields a few hundred thousand distinct CDR3 sequences. Sample: blood. The V and J genes are TRBV20-1 and TRBJ1-4. This TCR was sampled from a human donor with ulcerative colitis or Crohn's disease, or a healthy co-twin of an affected twin (not recorded which). The CDR3 loop is CSARGNEKLFF.